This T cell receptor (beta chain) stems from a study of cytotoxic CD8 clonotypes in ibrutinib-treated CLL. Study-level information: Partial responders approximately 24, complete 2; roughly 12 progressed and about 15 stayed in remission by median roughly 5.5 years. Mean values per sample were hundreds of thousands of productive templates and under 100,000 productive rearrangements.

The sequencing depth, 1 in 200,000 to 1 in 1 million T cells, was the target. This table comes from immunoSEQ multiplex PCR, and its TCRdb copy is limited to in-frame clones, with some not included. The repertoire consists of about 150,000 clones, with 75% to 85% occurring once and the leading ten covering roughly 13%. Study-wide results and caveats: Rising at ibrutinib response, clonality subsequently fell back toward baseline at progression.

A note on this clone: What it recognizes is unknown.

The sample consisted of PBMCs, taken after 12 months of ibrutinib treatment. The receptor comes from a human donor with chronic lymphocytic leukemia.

Written as DNA, the CDR3 is TGCGCCAGCAGCCAAGAAAGGCGAGTGCAGGAAAAACTGTTTTTT. Protein sequence: CASSQERRVQEKLFF. V usage is TRBV4-3 and J usage is TRBJ1-4; D remains ambiguous. Germline values: CDR1 LGHNA, CDR2 YSLEER. V dropped 0 bases and J dropped 8 bases, with 13 bases sitting between them. The length of the CDR3 is 15 residues.